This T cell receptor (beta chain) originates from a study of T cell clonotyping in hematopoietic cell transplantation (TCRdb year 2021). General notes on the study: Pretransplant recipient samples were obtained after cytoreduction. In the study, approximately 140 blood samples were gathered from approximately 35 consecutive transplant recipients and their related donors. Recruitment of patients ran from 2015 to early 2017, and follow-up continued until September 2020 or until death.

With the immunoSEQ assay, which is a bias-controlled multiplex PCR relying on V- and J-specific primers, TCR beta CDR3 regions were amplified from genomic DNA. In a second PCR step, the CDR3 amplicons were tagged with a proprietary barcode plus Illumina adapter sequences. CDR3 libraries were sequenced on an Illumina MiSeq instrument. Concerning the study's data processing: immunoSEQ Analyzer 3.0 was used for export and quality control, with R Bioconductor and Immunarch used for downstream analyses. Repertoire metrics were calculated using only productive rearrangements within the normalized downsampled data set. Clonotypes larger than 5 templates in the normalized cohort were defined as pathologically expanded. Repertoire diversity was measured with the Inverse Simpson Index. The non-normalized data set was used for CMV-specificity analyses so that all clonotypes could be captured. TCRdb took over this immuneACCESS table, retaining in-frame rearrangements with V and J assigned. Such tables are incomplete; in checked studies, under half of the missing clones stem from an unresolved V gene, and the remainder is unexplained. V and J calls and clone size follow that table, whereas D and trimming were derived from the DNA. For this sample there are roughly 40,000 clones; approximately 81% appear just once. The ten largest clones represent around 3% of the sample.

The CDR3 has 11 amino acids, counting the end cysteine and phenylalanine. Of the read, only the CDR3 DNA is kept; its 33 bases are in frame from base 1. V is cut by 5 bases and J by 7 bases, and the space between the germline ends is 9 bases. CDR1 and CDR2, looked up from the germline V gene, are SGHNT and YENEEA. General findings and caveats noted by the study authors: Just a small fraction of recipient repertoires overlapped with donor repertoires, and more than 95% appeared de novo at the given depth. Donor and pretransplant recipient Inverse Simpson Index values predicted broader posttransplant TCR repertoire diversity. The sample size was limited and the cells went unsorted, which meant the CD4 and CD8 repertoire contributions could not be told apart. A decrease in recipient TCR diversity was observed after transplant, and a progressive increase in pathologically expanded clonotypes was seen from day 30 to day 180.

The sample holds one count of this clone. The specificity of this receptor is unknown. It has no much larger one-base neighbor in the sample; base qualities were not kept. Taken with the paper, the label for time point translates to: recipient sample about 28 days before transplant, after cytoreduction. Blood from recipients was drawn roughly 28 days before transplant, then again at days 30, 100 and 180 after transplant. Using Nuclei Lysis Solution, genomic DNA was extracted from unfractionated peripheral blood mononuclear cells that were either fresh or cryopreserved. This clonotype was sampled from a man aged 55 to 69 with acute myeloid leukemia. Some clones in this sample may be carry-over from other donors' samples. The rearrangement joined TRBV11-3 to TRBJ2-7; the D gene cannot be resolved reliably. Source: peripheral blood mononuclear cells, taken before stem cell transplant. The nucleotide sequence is TGTGCCAGCAGCCAACCCGTGGAGCAGTACTTC. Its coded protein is CASSQPVEQYF.